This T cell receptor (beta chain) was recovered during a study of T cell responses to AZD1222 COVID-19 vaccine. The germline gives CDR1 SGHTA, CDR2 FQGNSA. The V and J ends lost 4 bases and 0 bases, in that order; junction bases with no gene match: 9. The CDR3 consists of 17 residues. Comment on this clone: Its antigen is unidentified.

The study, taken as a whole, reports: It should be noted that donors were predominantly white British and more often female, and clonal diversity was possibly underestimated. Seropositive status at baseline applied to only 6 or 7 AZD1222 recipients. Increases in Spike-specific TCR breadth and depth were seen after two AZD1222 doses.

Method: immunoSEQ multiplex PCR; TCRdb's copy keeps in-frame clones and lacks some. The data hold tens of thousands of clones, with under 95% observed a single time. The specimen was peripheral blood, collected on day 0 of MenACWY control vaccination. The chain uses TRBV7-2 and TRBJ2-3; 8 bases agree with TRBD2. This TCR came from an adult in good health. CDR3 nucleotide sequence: TGTGCCAGCAGCTCCGCCCAACTAGCGGATAGCACAGATACGCAGTATTTT. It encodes CASSSAQLADSTDTQYF.